The clone carrying this T cell receptor beta chain was recorded once. The target antigen is unknown. Trimming shortened V by 5 bases and J by 7 bases, and 11 bases separated the two germline ends. The CDR3 extends over 12 amino acids. The V gene's germline CDR1 is GTSNPN and CDR2 SVGIG (reference sequence). The sample originates from a study of T cell responses to AZD1222 COVID-19 vaccine. Broader study findings: Spike regions recognized by vaccine-associated CD4 TCRs spanned the protein, led by 160-218 and 743-854. Spike-specific TCR breadth and depth rose after two AZD1222 doses. Clonal diversity was possibly underestimated; the donors were predominantly white British and more often female.

Sequencing was performed with immunoSEQ multiplex PCR; in TCRdb, only in-frame clones are kept and a portion is missing. The sample contains 150,000 to 200,000 clones, less than 95% of which appear only once. This receptor was obtained from an adult in good health. The sample here was peripheral blood, taken on day 0 of AZD1222 vaccination. The V gene is TRBV30, the J gene TRBJ1-4; perhaps TRBD1 as D (5 bases). This CDR3 is CAWLGDGEKLFF. The DNA of the CDR3 is TGTGCCTGGTTAGGGGATGGTGAAAAACTGTTTTTT. Based on the CDR3 plus reference TRBV30 and TRBJ1-4, the full variable domain is SQTIHQWPATLVQPVGSPLSLECTVEGTSNPNLYWYRQAAGRGLQLLFYSVGIGQISSEVPQNLSASRPQDRQFILSSKKLLLSDSGFYLCAWLGDGEKLFFGSGTQLSVL.